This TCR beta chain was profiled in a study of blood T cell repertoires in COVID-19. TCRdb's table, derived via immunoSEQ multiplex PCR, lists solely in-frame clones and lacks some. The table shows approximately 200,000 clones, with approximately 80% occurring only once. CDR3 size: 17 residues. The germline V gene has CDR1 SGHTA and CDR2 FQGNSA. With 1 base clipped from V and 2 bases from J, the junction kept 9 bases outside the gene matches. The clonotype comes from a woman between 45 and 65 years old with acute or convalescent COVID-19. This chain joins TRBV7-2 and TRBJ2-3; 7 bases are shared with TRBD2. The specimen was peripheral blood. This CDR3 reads CASSLDQRGGVTDTQYF. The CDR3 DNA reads TGTGCCAGCAGCTTAGACCAGCGGGGAGGGGTCACAGATACGCAGTATTTT.